This entry lists 12 T cell receptor beta chains sequenced from one sample in a study of OX40 agonist ivuxolimab in advanced cancers. Assay: immunoSEQ multiplex PCR; the TCRdb copy retains only in-frame clones and omits some. The sample includes under 65,000 clones, roughly 87% seen only once; the top ten take about 0.38%. Sample: CD4+ or CD8+ T cells sorted from blood, taken in a trial of the OX40 agonist ivuxolimab. Receptors originate from an adult with an advanced solid tumor such as melanoma, head and neck, liver or kidney cancer.

The V call is TRBV5-8, the J call TRBJ1-5; 7 bases align to TRBD1. The CDR3 has 17 residues. Germline loops: CDR1 SGHTS, CDR2 YDEGEE. The V gene end was trimmed by 2 bases and the J gene end by 4 bases; junction bases not matched to a gene: 12. CDR3 residues: CASSFRAGGRGNQPQHF. The CDR3 nucleotides read TGTGCCAGCAGCTTTAGGGCCGGCGGCAGGGGGAATCAGCCCCAGCATTTT.

This chain uses TRBV2 with TRBJ2-5; D not certain. Germline CDR1 reads SNHLY; CDR2 reads FYNNEI. The CDR3 covers 17 residues. Trimming shortened V by 6 bases and J by 3 bases, and 23 bases separated the two germline ends. The CDR3 spells CASSTNPRTGFEETQYF. The CDR3 DNA follows: TGTGCCAGCAGCACAAACCCCCGGACCGGATTTGAAGAGACCCAGTACTTC.

V and J are TRBV6-5 and TRBJ2-7; TRBD2 matches 9 bases. The CDR3 is 14 residues long. V shed 7 bases, J shed 3 bases, and the junction held 7 bases outside the gene matches. Germline CDR1 is MNHEY and CDR2 is SVGAGI. CDR3 amino acids: CASMEPAGGYEQYF. The DNA for the CDR3 is TGTGCCAGCATGGAGCCAGCGGGGGGCTACGAGCAGTACTTC.

The V gene is TRBV5-8, the J gene TRBJ1-4, with 7 bases lining up with TRBD1. The CDR3 is 16 residues long. J lost 4 bases, V lost 4 bases, and 10 bases had no gene match. CDR1 and CDR2 from the germline V gene are SGHTS and YDEGEE. The CDR3 DNA sequence: TGTGCCAGCAGCGCCGATGGGACAGCGCGTAATGAAAAACTGTTTTTT. Translating gives CASSADGTARNEKLFF.

Of note for this clone: Other DNA sequences in the same sample also yield this CDR3. The chain carries TRBV5-1 and TRBJ1-3; 9 bases are shared with TRBD1. In germline, CDR1 is SGHRS, CDR2 YFSETQ. The CDR3 consists of 16 residues. V was pared by 4 bases and J by 4 bases, with 9 bases of the junction left unmatched. The CDR3 DNA reads TGCGCCAGCAGCGGCCCTTTTGGACAGGGGGGAAACACCATATATTTT. Translation: CASSGPFGQGGNTIYF.

The chain combines TRBV19 with TRBJ1-2, with 9 bases identical to TRBD1. The germline V gene has CDR1 LNHDA and CDR2 SQIVND (reference sequence). The trim removed 3 bases at V and 2 bases at J, leaving 1 base unmatched. The CDR3 length is 14 residues. CDR3 sequence reads: CASSIGTGNYGYTF. The CDR3 bases are TGTGCCAGTAGTATCGGGACAGGGAACTATGGCTACACCTTC. The complete variable domain, with remaining parts taken from reference TRBV19 and TRBJ1-2, reads DGGITQSPKYLFRKEGQNVTLSCEQNLNHDAMYWYRQDPGQGLRLIYYSQIVNDFQKGDIAEGYSVSREKKESFPLTVTSAQKNPTAFYLCASSIGTGNYGYTFGSGTRLTVV.

The chain uses TRBV6-1 and TRBJ1-2, with D perhaps TRBD1 (5 bases). The CDR3 runs to 12 residues. V was clipped by 8 bases and J by 4 bases, with 11 bases between them. Germline CDR1 reads MNHNS; CDR2 reads SASEGT. CDR3 DNA sequence: TGTGCCAGCGGTGGGGGGAGCTATGGCTACACCTTC. Protein: CASGGGSYGYTF.

The V and J genes are TRBV14 and TRBJ2-7; 13 bases map to TRBD2. Trimming removed 3 bases from V and 0 bases from J; junction bases left unmatched: 14. This CDR3 is built from 20 residues. In germline, CDR1 is SGHDN, CDR2 FVKESK. CDR3 sequence (DNA): TGTGCCAGCAGCCATACCCGTCGACTAGCGGGGGGTCCGAGCTCCTACGAGCAGTACTTC. It codes for CASSHTRRLAGGPSSYEQYF.

This clone was seen only a few times. The chain uses TRBV6-5 and TRBJ2-5; 9 bases map to TRBD2. There are 15 residues in the CDR3. Unmatched junction bases numbered 5, after V lost 2 bases and J lost 4 bases. In germline, CDR1 is MNHEY, CDR2 SVGAGI. The DNA for the CDR3 is TGTGCCAGCAGTTACGGGACTAGCAAGGGAGAGACCCAGTACTTC. Protein product: CASSYGTSKGETQYF.

The V gene is TRBV5-1, the J gene TRBJ1-2; D is possibly TRBD1 (6 bases). Germline CDR1 SGHRS, CDR2 YFSETQ. The V end lost 3 bases, the J end lost 0 bases, and 18 bases lay between the germline ends. The CDR3 totals 17 residues. The CDR3 reads CASSSGQTVGPNYGYTF. CDR3 in DNA: TGCGCCAGCAGCTCCGGACAGACAGTGGGGCCTAACTATGGCTACACCTTC.

Only a few counts were recorded for this clone. The chain is built from TRBV7-2 and TRBJ1-5, with 11 nucleotides matching TRBD1. The CDR3 loop spans 15 amino acids. Trimming at V came to 5 bases and at J to 7 bases, leaving 7 bases not matched to a gene. Germline values: CDR1 SGHTA, CDR2 FQGNSA. The CDR3 DNA follows: TGTGCCAGCAGCCGAGCCGGGACAGGGGGACAGCCCCAGCATTTT. Translated: CASSRAGTGGQPQHF.

The CDR3 coding sequence is TGCAGCGTCCAGGGAGAGAGAACAGATACGCAGTATTTT. This translates into CSVQGERTDTQYF. V is TRBV29-1 and J is TRBJ2-3; the D gene could be TRBD1 or TRBD2 (5 bases each). Looked up from germline, CDR1 is SQVTM and CDR2 is ANQGSEA. The V end lost 6 bases, the J end lost 3 bases, and 13 bases lay between the germline ends. The CDR3 has 13 residues.